Below, 23 T cell receptor beta chains from the same sample are listed, as sequenced in a study of response to subunit inactivated influenza vaccine. TCRdb re-called the RT-PCR reads through MiXCR, storing one row per CDR3 protein. This sample has roughly 290,000 distinct CDR3 sequences, with just over 20% found just once. Specimen: PBMCs from blood, collected 21 months after vaccination. These receptors were obtained from a man in his fifties or sixties who received an inactivated influenza vaccine.

The rearrangement links TRBV6-1 to TRBJ2-3; D possibly corresponds to TRBD1 (6 bases). Germline CDR1 MNHNS, CDR2 SASEGT. V was shortened by 5 bases and J by 3 bases, with 12 bases between the two germline ends. The CDR3 length is 14 residues. The CDR3 nucleotides read TGTGCCAGCAGTCCACCTACAGGGACAGATACGCAGTATTTT. Translation gives CASSPPTGTDTQYF.

The J gene is TRBJ2-2, the V gene TRBV6-2 or TRBV6-3; D may be TRBD2 (6 bases). V was cut by 11 bases and J by 6 bases, with 13 bases left in between. The CDR3 contains 12 residues. Germline V lookup: CDR1 MNHEY, CDR2 SVGEGT. In nucleotides, the CDR3 is TGTGCCGCCAGACCGGGGGCCGGGGAGCTGTTTTTT. This sequence encodes CAARPGAGELFF.

The sample holds a few counts of this clonotype. The chain has TRBV28 and TRBJ1-2; D is uncertain. The V end lost 5 bases, the J end lost 8 bases, and 15 bases lay between the germline ends. The CDR3 loop spans 13 amino acids. Germline V CDR1 and CDR2: MDHEN, SYDVKM. The CDR3 reads CASSPPWGDGYTF. The DNA of the CDR3 is TGTGCCAGCAGTCCGCCGTGGGGTGACGGCTACACCTTC.

This clonotype was counted only a few times. The rearrangement joins TRBV7-9 to TRBJ2-1, with TRBD2 as a possible D gene (6 bases). Germline V gene data show CDR1 as SEHNR and CDR2 as FQNEAQ (reference sequence). CDR3 size: 15 residues. The V end was cut by 5 bases, the J end by 8 bases, with 19 bases between. In DNA form, the CDR3 reads TGTGCCAGCAGCCATGCCGGGACTCTCGGCTATGAGCAGTTCTTC. Translation gives CASSHAGTLGYEQFF.

The sample holds a few counts of this clonotype. The chain is built from TRBV30 and TRBJ1-2; D remains unclear. CDR3 length equals 13 residues. V was cut by 4 bases and J by 7 bases, with 16 bases left in between. Looked up from germline, CDR1 is GTSNPN and CDR2 is SVGIG (reference sequence). For the CDR3, the DNA is TGTGCCTGGACGACCTATAGAGTCTCTGGCTACACCTTC. Translating it yields CAWTTYRVSGYTF.

The chain uses TRBV18 and TRBJ2-1; D might be TRBD2 (5 bases). The ends were cut back, 5 bases at V and 0 bases at J, with 11 bases in the middle. The CDR3 spans 15 residues. Germline CDR1 reads KGHSH; CDR2 reads LQKENI. The DNA for the CDR3 is TGTGCCAGCTCAACAGCGGCGGGCTCCTACAATGAGCAGTTCTTC. Amino acid sequence: CASSTAAGSYNEQFF.

This chain connects TRBV28 to TRBJ2-7; TRBD1 agrees at 10 bases. CDR3 size: 15 residues. CDR1 MDHEN and CDR2 SYDVKM come from the germline V gene. Unmatched junction bases numbered 7, after V lost 6 bases and J lost 2 bases. CDR3 in amino acids: CASRPGQGVTYEQYF. The CDR3 nucleotides read TGTGCCAGCAGGCCTGGACAGGGGGTAACCTACGAGCAGTACTTC.

This clonotype turned up a few times. This sequence joins TRBV15 and TRBJ1-5; D remains ambiguous. There are 15 residues in the CDR3. V lost 1 base and J 4 bases, leaving 11 bases between the germline ends. From germline, CDR1 is LNHNV and CDR2 YYDKDF (reference sequence). CDR3 in DNA: TGTGCCACCAGCAGAGGAGGGAACCAGAATCAGCCCCAGCATTTT. Translation gives CATSRGGNQNQPQHF. The variable domain in full, completed from reference TRBV15 and TRBJ1-5, reads DAMVIQNPRYQVTQFGKPVTLSCSQTLNHNVMYWYQQKSSQAPKLLFHYYDKDFNNEADTPDNFQSRRPNTSFCFLDIRSPGLGDTAMYLCATSRGGNQNQPQHFGDGTRLSIL.

The chain couples TRBV27 to TRBJ1-1; 9 bases agree with TRBD1. Per the germline V gene, CDR1 is MNHEY and CDR2 is SMNVEV (reference sequence). CDR3 length: 16 amino acids. Trimming cost V 5 bases and J 8 bases; bases outside gene matches: 15. The CDR3 DNA reads as TGTGCCAGCAGTCGTGCCGGGACAGGGACGTCCGGGGAAGCTTTCTTT. Its protein product is CASSRAGTGTSGEAFF.

This clonotype appeared a few times. The V call is TRBV18, the J call TRBJ2-3; TRBD1 matches at 8 bases. The CDR3 contains 15 residues. Germline CDR1 reads KGHSH; CDR2 reads LQKENI. V lost 6 bases and J lost 3; bases outside the gene matches: 8. DNA of the CDR3: TGTGCCAGCTCCCGCCGGACAGGGCAGACAGATACGCAGTATTTT. Protein sequence: CASSRRTGQTDTQYF.

This clonotype was found a few times. This chain uses TRBV11-2 with TRBJ2-7, with D unresolved. Germline-derived CDR1 and CDR2 are SGHAT and FQNNGV. The CDR3 has 14 amino acids. V was trimmed by 1 base and J by 3 bases, leaving 10 bases between them. The chain's CDR3 is CASSLVNRDYEQYF. CDR3 coding DNA: TGTGCCAGCAGCTTAGTTAATAGGGACTACGAGCAGTACTTC.

A few counts support this clonotype. The chain employs TRBV6-6 and TRBJ1-5; D uncertain. The CDR3 runs 13 residues. V was shortened by 6 bases and J by 2 bases, with 8 bases between the two germline ends. Germline V lookup: CDR1 MNHNY, CDR2 SVGAGI (reference sequence). In DNA, the CDR3 is TGTGCCAGCAGATTGGACGGCAATCAGCCCCAGCATTTT. Protein sequence: CASRLDGNQPQHF.

CDR3 sequence: CASSPWSAINSPLHF. CDR3 DNA: TGTGCCAGCAGCCCGTGGTCCGCCATCAATTCACCCCTCCACTTT. J is TRBJ1-6 and V is TRBV3-1; no clear D gene. The CDR3 loop spans 15 amino acids. V gave up 4 bases and J gave up 7 bases, with 14 bases separating them. Germline assignment: CDR1 LGHDT and CDR2 YNNKEL (reference sequence).

The genes are TRBV3-1 and TRBJ2-7, with TRBD1 matching 9 bases. J was trimmed by 3 bases and V by 4 bases; bases with no gene match: 1. The CDR3 sequence is 13 residues long. Looked up from germline, CDR1 is LGHDT and CDR2 is YNNKEL (reference sequence). This CDR3 is CASSRQGGYEQYF. The DNA of the CDR3 is TGTGCCAGCAGCCGACAGGGGGGCTACGAGCAGTACTTC.

This clonotype was counted only a few times. This chain joins TRBV7-9 and TRBJ1-2; D possibly corresponds to TRBD1 (5 bases). V lost 0 bases and J lost 3, with 8 bases in between. The CDR3 spans 14 residues. The germline gives CDR1 SEHNR, CDR2 FQNEAQ (reference sequence). The CDR3 coding sequence is TGTGCCAGCAGCTTAGCGGGGGTAGACTATGGCTACACCTTC. Translated: CASSLAGVDYGYTF.

The V and J genes are TRBV6-5 and TRBJ2-5; D possibly uses TRBD1 or TRBD2 (5 bases each). There are 16 residues in the CDR3. V was cut by 0 bases and J by 1 base, with 12 bases left in between. The germline CDR1 and CDR2 sequences are MNHEY and SVGAGI. The CDR3 region is CASSYSLRGVQETQYF. CDR3 in DNA: TGTGCCAGCAGTTACTCGCTGAGGGGTGTCCAAGAGACCCAGTACTTC.

The rearrangement joins TRBV5-4 to TRBJ2-5; 8 bases align to TRBD2. This CDR3 has 15 residues. The germline V gene has CDR1 SGHNT and CDR2 YYREEE (reference sequence). V was clipped by 4 bases and J by 5 bases; unmatched bases: 10. CDR3 loop: CASSLKSGGDETQYF. In DNA, the CDR3 is TGTGCCAGCAGCCTGAAGAGCGGGGGTGATGAGACCCAGTACTTC.

This clonotype showed up just a few times. The chain joins TRBV10-3 to TRBJ2-4; D tentatively fits TRBD1 or TRBD2 (5 bases each). There are 16 residues in the CDR3. V was trimmed by 5 bases and J by 5 bases, leaving 19 bases between them. Looked up from germline, CDR1 is ENHRY and CDR2 is SYGVKD. The CDR3 DNA reads TGTGCCATCAGTAAAGGACTGGGGGTTCGGGAAAACATTCAGTACTTC. This gives the protein CAISKGLGVRENIQYF.

J is TRBJ2-1 and V is TRBV4-3, with D possibly TRBD2 on 6 matching bases. Germline loops: CDR1 LGHNA, CDR2 YSLEER. Between the trimmed V and J ends, which lost 0 bases and 10 bases, there was a span of 7 bases. There are 12 residues in the CDR3. CDR3 DNA: TGCGCCAGCAGCCAAGAAGGAGGGGAGCAGTTCTTC. Amino acids: CASSQEGGEQFF.

This clonotype turned up a few times. The rearrangement uses TRBV28 and TRBJ2-1, with 7 bases that match TRBD2. The CDR3 contains 16 residues. The V and J ends lost 6 bases and 1 base, in that order; junction bases with no gene match: 9. The germline CDR1 and CDR2 sequences are MDHEN and SYDVKM. CDR3 DNA sequence: TGTGCCAGCAGCCCGACCGCTAGCGGTTCCTACAATGAGCAGTTCTTC. Protein: CASSPTASGSYNEQFF.

This clonotype was detected a few times. One base away lies a much larger clone, so this may be a sequencing read error. This rearrangement joins TRBV3-1 to TRBJ1-5; tentatively, D is TRBD1 (6 bases). V was trimmed by 4 bases and J by 3 bases, leaving 7 bases between them. The CDR3 has 13 residues. The germline V gene encodes CDR1 LGHDT and CDR2 YNNKEL (reference sequence). The CDR3 DNA sequence: TGTGCCAGCAGCCGGGACACCAATCAGCCCCAGCATTTT. Its translation: CASSRDTNQPQHF.

This clonotype was seen at least ten times. This sequence joins TRBV12-3 or TRBV12-4 and TRBJ1-5; 8 nucleotides line up with TRBD1. Losses at the gene ends were 5 bases for V and 6 bases for J; bases not matched to a gene: 3. There are 13 residues in the CDR3. Written as DNA, the CDR3 is TGTGCCAGCAGTCAGGGGGCGGGTCAGCCCCAGCATTTT. Residues: CASSQGAGQPQHF.

This clonotype has a handful of counts. The gene calls are TRBV3-1 and TRBJ2-5; D uncertain. The V end lost 4 bases, the J end lost 4 bases, and 16 bases lay between the germline ends. This CDR3 contains 15 residues. Germline CDR1 is LGHDT and CDR2 is YNNKEL (reference sequence). Here the CDR3 DNA reads TGTGCCAGCAGCCCCTCCACCCCCCGAGGAGAGACCCAGTACTTC. It codes for CASSPSTPRGETQYF.